This T cell receptor (beta chain) was observed in a study of siplizumab effects on memory and regulatory T cells. Study outcomes and limitations: Siplizumab significantly brought down the alloreactive sequences that trace back to unstimulated CD4+ memory cells. With siplizumab, Treg-derived clones averaged around 70% of mappable alloreactive CD4+ clones, versus around 25% in controls. The apparent diversity of naive T cells exceeded that of memory cells, and naive T cells seemed to make a major contribution to the alloresponse.

Each sample had roughly 10^5 TCR templates assayed. The repertoire was sequenced with immunoSEQ multiplex PCR; TCRdb's copy has only in-frame clones and lacks some. The repertoire holds about 100,000 clones, around 94% seen once, with around 0.6% in the top ten. Concerning this clone: What it binds is not known.

Specimen: Tregs sorted from blood. This receptor was obtained from a human donor in good health.

CDR3 DNA sequence: TGCGCCAGCAGCCAAGATAGGAGCAGGGGGCTATATGAGCAGTTCTTC. It specifies CASSQDRSRGLYEQFF. This chain links TRBV4-1 with TRBJ2-1; 8 bases align to TRBD1. V trimming: 0 bases; J trimming: 8 bases; junction bases outside the gene matches: 9. Germline CDR1 is MGHRA and CDR2 is YSYEKL. The CDR3 extends over 16 amino acids.